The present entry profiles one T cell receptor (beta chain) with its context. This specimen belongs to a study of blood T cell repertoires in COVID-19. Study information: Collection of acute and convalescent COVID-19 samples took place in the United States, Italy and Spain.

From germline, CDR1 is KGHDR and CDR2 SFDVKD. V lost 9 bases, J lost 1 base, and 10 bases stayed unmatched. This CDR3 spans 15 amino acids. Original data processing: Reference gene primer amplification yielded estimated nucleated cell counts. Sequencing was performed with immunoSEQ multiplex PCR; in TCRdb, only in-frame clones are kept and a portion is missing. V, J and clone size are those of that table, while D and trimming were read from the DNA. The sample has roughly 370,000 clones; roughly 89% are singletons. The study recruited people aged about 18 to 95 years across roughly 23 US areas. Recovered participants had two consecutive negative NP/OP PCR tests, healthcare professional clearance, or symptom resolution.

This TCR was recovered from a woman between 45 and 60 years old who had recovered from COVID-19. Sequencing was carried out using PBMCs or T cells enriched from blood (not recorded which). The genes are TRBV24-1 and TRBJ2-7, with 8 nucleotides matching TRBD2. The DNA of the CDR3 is TGTGCCACCTCTTCCATGCGGGGGGCGTCCTACGAGCAGTACTTC. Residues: CATSSMRGASYEQYF.